This section outlines one T cell receptor (beta chain) sequence together with its context. As handled by the study authors: It was from reference gene primer amplification that nucleated cell counts were estimated. Generated by immunoSEQ multiplex PCR, the TCRdb table keeps only in-frame clones and is missing some. V, J and clone size were drawn from that table, and D and trimming were deduced from the DNA. The data hold 140,000 or so clones, with around 85% observed a single time. The sample belongs to a study of blood T cell repertoires in COVID-19. As for the study in general: The United States, Italy and Spain provided the acute and convalescent COVID-19 samples. PBMCs, B-cell-depleted T cells, or T cells provided the cDNA or gDNA that made up the material.

Looked up from germline, CDR1 is SGHNT and CDR2 is YYREEE (reference sequence). V dropped 4 bases and J dropped 3; count of bases not matched to a gene: 16. The CDR3 loop spans 17 amino acids. The sequence derives from a woman older than 75 with acute or convalescent COVID-19. The sequencing sample was made of peripheral blood. The V gene is TRBV5-4, the J gene TRBJ2-7; TRBD1 matches 7 bases. CDR3 sequence (DNA): TGTGCCAGCAGCCCCGAAGCGCCGGGACAGATAAACTACGAGCAGTACTTC. Amino acids: CASSPEAPGQINYEQYF. Looking up the rest from reference TRBV5-4 and TRBJ2-7 gives the full variable domain: ETGVTQSPTHLIKTRGQQVTLRCSSQSGHNTVSWYQQALGQGPQFIFQYYREEENGRGNFPPRFSGLQFPNYSSELNVNALELDDSALYLCASSPEAPGQINYEQYFGPGTRLTVT.